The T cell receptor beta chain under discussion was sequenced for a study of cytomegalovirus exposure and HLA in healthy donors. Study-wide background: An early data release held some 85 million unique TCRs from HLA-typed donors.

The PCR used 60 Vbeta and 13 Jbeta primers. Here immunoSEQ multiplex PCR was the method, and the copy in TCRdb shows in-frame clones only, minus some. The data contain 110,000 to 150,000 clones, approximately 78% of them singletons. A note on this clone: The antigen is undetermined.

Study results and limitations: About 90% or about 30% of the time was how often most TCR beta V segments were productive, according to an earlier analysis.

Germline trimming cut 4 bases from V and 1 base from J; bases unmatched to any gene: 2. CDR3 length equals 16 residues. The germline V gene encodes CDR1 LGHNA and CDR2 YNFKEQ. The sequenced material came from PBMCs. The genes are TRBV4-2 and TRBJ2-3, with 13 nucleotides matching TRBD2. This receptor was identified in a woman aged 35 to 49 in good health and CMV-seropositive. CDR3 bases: TGTGCCAGCAGCCCAGGGACTAGCGGGGGCACAGATACGCAGTATTTT. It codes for CASSPGTSGGTDTQYF.